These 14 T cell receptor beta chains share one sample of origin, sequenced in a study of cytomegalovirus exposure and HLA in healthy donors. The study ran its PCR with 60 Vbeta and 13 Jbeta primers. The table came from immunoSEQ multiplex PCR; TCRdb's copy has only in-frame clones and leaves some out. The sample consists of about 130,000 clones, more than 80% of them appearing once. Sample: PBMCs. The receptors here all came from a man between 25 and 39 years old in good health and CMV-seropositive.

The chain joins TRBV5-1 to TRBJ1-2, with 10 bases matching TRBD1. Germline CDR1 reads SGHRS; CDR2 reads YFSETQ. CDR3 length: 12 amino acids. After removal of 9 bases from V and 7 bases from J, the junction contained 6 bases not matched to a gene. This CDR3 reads CATSTGGIGYTF. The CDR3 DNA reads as TGCGCCACCTCGACAGGGGGCATTGGCTACACCTTC.

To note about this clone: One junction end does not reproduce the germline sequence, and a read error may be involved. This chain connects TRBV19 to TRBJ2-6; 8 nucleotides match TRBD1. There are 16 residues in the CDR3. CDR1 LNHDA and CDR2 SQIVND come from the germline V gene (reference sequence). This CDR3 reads CASSGQGYSGANGLTF. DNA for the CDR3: TGTGCCAGTAGTGGACAGGGCTACTCTGGGGCCAACGGCCTGACTTTC. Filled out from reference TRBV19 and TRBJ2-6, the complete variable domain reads DGGITQSPKYLFRKEGQNVTLSCEQNLNHDAMYWYRQDPGQGLRLIYYSQIVNDFQKGDIAEGYSVSREKKESFPLTVTSAQKNPTAFYLCASSGQGYSGANGLTFGAGSRLTVL.

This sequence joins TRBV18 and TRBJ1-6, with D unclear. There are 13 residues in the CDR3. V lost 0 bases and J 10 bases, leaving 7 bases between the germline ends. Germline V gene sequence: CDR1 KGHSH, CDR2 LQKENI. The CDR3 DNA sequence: TGTGCCAGCTCACCACCTGTGGGCTCACCCCTCCACTTT. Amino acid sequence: CASSPPVGSPLHF.

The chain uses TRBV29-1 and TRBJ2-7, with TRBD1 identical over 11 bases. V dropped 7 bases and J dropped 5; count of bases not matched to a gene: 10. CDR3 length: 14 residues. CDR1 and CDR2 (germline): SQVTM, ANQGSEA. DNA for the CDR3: TGCAGCGCTCAAGCCGGGACAGGGGGACACGAGCAGTACTTC. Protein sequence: CSAQAGTGGHEQYF.

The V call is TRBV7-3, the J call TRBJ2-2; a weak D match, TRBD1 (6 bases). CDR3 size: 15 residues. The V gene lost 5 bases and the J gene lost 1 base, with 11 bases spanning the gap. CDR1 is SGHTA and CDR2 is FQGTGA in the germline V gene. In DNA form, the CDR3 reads TGTGCCAGCAGCCTTCTAGGGGGGAACACCGGGGAGCTGTTTTTT. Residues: CASSLLGGNTGELFF.

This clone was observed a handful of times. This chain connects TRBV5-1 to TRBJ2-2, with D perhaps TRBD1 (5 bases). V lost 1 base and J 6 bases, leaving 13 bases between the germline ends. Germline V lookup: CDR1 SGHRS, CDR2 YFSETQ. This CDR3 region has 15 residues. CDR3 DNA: TGCGCCAGCAGCTTGTTCAGGGTTGATGCCGGGGAGCTGTTTTTT. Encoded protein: CASSLFRVDAGELFF.

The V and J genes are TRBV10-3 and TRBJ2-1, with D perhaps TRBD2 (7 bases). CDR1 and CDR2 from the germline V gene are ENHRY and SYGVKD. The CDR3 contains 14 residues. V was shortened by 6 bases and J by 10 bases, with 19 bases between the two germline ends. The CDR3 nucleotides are TGTGCCATCAGACGGGGGGCCCCAGGAGGGGAGCAGTTCTTC. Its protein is CAIRRGAPGGEQFF.

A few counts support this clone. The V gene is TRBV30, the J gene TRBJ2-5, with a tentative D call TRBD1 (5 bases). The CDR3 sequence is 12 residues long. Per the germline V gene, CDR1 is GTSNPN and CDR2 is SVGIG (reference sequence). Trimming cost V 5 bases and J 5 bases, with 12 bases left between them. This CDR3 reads CAWLGAVETQYF. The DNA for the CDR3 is TGTGCCTGGTTAGGGGCGGTGGAGACCCAGTACTTC.

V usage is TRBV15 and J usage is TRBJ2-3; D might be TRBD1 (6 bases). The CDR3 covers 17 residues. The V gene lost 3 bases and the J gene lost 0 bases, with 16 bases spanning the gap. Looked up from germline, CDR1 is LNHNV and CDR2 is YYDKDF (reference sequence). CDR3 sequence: CATSRDTGFSSTDTQYF. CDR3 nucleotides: TGTGCCACCAGCAGGGATACAGGGTTTTCTAGCACAGATACGCAGTATTTT.

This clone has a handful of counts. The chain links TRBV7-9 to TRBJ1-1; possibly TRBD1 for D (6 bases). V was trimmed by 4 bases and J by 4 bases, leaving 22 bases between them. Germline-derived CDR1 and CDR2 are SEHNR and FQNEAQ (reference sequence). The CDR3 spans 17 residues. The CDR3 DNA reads TGTGCCAGCAGCTCCCTTACAGGGTGGAAGAGTCGCACTGAAGCTTTCTTT. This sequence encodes CASSSLTGWKSRTEAFF.

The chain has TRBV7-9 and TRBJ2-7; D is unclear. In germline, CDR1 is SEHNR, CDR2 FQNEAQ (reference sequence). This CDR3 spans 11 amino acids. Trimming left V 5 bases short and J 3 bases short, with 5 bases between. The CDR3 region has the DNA TGTGCCAGCAGCCCGGGCTACGAGCAGTACTTC. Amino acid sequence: CASSPGYEQYF.

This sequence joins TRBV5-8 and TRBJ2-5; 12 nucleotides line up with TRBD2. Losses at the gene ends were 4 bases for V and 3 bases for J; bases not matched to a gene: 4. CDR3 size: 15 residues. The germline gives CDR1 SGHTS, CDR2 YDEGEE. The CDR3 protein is CASSPGLAGKETQYF. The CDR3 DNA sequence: TGTGCCAGCAGCCCAGGACTAGCGGGGAAAGAGACCCAGTACTTC. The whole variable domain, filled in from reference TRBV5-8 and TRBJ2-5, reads EAGVTQSPTHLIKTRGQQATLRCSPISGHTSVYWYQQALGLGLQFLLWYDEGEERNRGNFPPRFSGRQFPNYSSELNVNALELEDSALYLCASSPGLAGKETQYFGPGTRLLVL.

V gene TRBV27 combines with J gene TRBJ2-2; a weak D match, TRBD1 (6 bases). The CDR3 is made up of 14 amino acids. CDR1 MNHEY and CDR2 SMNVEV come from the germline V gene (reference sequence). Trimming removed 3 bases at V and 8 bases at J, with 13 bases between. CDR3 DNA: TGTGCCAGCAGTTTCGAATCAGGGGCTGGGGAGCTGTTTTTT. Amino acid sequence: CASSFESGAGELFF.

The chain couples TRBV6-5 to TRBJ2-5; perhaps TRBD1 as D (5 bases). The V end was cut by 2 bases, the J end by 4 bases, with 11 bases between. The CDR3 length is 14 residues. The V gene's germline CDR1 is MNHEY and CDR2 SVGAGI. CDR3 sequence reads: CASSYRGAGETQYF. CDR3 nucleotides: TGTGCCAGCAGTTACAGGGGCGCAGGAGAGACCCAGTACTTC.